This TCR beta chain was observed in a study of T cell repertoires and HLA-DP antigens (dated by TCRdb to 2016 to 2018). Describing the broader study: An in vitro model of CD4+ T cell alloreactivity against allogeneic HLA-DP presented by transduced HeLa cells was used in the study. Compared with self, one alloantigen differed at one amino acid in the peptide-binding groove and the other differed at around eleven, modelling structurally similar versus dissimilar alloantigens. Of the three donors, two were male and one was female, with ages ranging from the 18-to-29 band to the 60-to-69 band. An average DNA input of approximately 210 ng was used for sorted CD137+CD4+ samples, compared with about 1,100 ng for pre-culture CD4+ samples.

Untouched CD4+ T cells were isolated from Ficoll-separated PBMC by magnetic bead negative selection, reaching an average purity of around 98%. Magnetic beads were used to isolate untouched CD4+ T cells from Ficoll-separated PBMC, giving 95% to 98% purity with negligible CD8+ contamination. Peripheral blood mononuclear cells were supplied by the buffy coats of three healthy blood donors, who served as the study donors. Each of the three donors was CMV seronegative. Genomic DNA was extracted with the DNeasy Blood & Tissue Kit. Genomic DNA from sorted CD137+CD4+ cells and from pre-culture CD4+ baseline samples of each subject was subjected to TCRB sequencing. TCRB CDR3 regions were amplified with the immunoSEQ multiplex PCR using forward primers for 54 TRBV segments and reverse primers for 13 TRBJ segments. Pre-culture CD4+ samples were sequenced at deep resolution with a target of more than 150,000 T cell genomes. Sequencing of amplicons was performed on an Illumina HiSeq System, and 87 bp reads covering the CDR3 were generated. Under the source paper's analysis protocol: PCR and sequencing errors in the reads were corrected, and CDR3 regions were defined by aligning to IMGT reference sequences. Template and unique rearrangement counts were estimated using synthetic template pools. Clonality was computed as 1 minus Pielou's evenness. Richness was estimated with the Daley-Smith estimator. Morisita's index was used to measure repertoire overlap. Clones present in cultured samples but not detected in the pre-culture repertoire of the same donor were defined as low-abundance clones. This immuneACCESS table, as held by TCRdb, lists in-frame sequences with V and J called but not all clones. Of the missing ones, under half trace to an unresolved V gene in checked studies; the others have no known cause. D and trimming come from the DNA, and the V and J calls and clone size come from that table. The sample yields about 110,000 clones; about 91% were counted once. Of the sample, under 0.35% is held by the ten largest clones.

Per the germline V gene (reference sequence), MNHEY is the CDR1 and SMNVEV is the CDR2. The CDR3, from cysteine to phenylalanine, totals 15 residues. Only the CDR3 region is kept as DNA, spanning 45 bases read in frame from base 1. V trim: 4 bases; J trim: 4 bases; unmatched bases: 6. Broad study findings and their caveats: Clonality of sorted CD137+ cells was similar against both alloantigens (approximately 0.4) and much higher than in pre-culture samples (approximately 0.04). The naive and memory CD4+ repertoires were not analysed as separate populations. Average cumulative frequency of clones undetected before culture was about 36% against one allele and 50% to 65% against the other. The study was limited by having just a few donors, by relying on a non-physiological HeLa antigen-presenting system, and by using total CD4+ cells as responders.

Turning to this clone: The specificity of this receptor is unknown. Within one base of it there is no much larger clone, and no base qualities were kept.

The source of this sequence is a young woman in good health and CMV-seronegative. The specimen sequenced was CD4+ T cells from PBMCs. The rearranged chain carries TRBV27 and TRBJ2-7, and 11 bases in between align with TRBD2. The CDR3 region reads CASSSLAGGRYEQYF. Here is the DNA: TGTGCCAGCAGTTCATTAGCGGGAGGGAGATACGAGCAGTACTTC.